In its sample, the clone carrying this T cell receptor (beta chain) was seen once. What it binds is unknown. The sample has other DNA sequences that encode this CDR3 too. From germline, CDR1 is SGDLS and CDR2 YYNGEE. CDR3 length equals 16 residues. The junction had 11 bases not matched to a gene; V was cut back by 5 bases and J by 4 bases. This record belongs to a study of OX40 agonist ivuxolimab in advanced cancers. About the research overall: Subjects had a mean age of about 65 years, with a range of about 20 to 85; around 80% were male.

General study points: Clonal expansion from baseline to week 6 occurred in both CD4+ and CD8+ T cells.

Some clones are missing from TCRdb's copy, which holds only in-frame ones; the method was immunoSEQ multiplex PCR. The table has fewer than 65,000 clones, 90% to 95% seen once. The sample was CD4+ or CD8+ T cells sorted from blood, taken in a trial of the OX40 agonist ivuxolimab. This clonotype was obtained from an adult with an advanced solid tumor such as melanoma, head and neck, liver or kidney cancer. The chain has TRBV9 and TRBJ1-2; 10 bases align to TRBD1. CDR3 sequence: CASSVSQTGGGYGYTF. The CDR3 DNA reads as TGTGCCAGCAGTGTATCTCAGACAGGGGGCGGCTATGGCTACACCTTC.